This TCR beta chain was retrieved from a study of beta chain features in type 1 diabetes. Study at large: Investigators examined roughly 99,000,000 sorted cells across all samples. Study outcomes and limitations: Shortening of TCRB CDR3s, moderate but significant, appeared in all four CD4+ subsets of Type 1 diabetes patients.

One heparinised blood draw averaging approximately 100 mL was given by each donor. Via the markers CD45RO/CCR7/CD25/CD127/CD95/CD27, stem cell-like memory, regulatory, central memory and naive CD4+ cells were sorted. V lost 4 bases and J 6 bases, leaving 20 bases between the germline ends. This CDR3 spans 16 amino acids. CDR1 SGDLS and CDR2 YYNGEE come from the germline V gene. A word on this clone: Its specificity is not known.

The authors reverse transcribed all of the isolated RNA, so sequencing captured expressed TCRB transcripts. Assay: immunoSEQ multiplex PCR; the TCRdb copy retains only in-frame clones and omits some. The sample includes 120,000 to 150,000 clones, about 13% of them seen just once. The chain has TRBV9 and TRBJ2-1; perhaps TRBD1 as D (7 bases). The clonotype originates from a man in his late teens or twenties with type 1 diabetes. The material sequenced was central memory CD4+ T cells from blood. The CDR3 nucleotides read TGTGCCAGCAGCCCATCCGGCAGGGGGACTCTCAATGAGCAGTTCTTC. Protein product: CASSPSGRGTLNEQFF. The variable domain in full, completed from reference TRBV9 and TRBJ2-1, reads DSGVTQTPKHLITATGQRVTLRCSPRSGDLSVYWYQQSLDQGLQFLIQYYNGEERAKGNILERFSAQQFPDLHSELNLSSLELGDSALYFCASSPSGRGTLNEQFFGPGTRLTVL.